Given below is one T cell receptor beta chain in context. This record comes from a study of cytomegalovirus exposure and HLA in healthy donors. Use of 60 Vbeta and 13 Jbeta primers characterized the PCR. The table came from immunoSEQ multiplex PCR; TCRdb's copy has only in-frame clones and leaves some out. The sample shows roughly 120,000 clones, 70% to 80% of them seen only once. The germline V and J ends were trimmed by 1 base and 3 bases, with 10 bases remaining between them. Per the germline V gene, CDR1 is SNHLY and CDR2 is FYNNEI. This CDR3 is built from 15 residues. The gene calls are TRBV2 and TRBJ1-5; D ambiguous. This receptor was identified in a man aged 35 to 55 in good health and CMV-seronegative. Material: PBMCs. The CDR3 region has the DNA TGTGCCAGCAGTGAAGGAGGGTCCCACAATCAGCCCCAGCATTTT. This gives the protein CASSEGGSHNQPQHF.